This section outlines one TCR beta chain sequence together with its context. CDR1 and CDR2 from the germline V gene are SGHDT and YYEEEE. The CDR3 totals 18 residues. Trimming at V came to 1 base and at J to 6 bases, leaving 16 bases not matched to a gene. This sample was taken from a study of blood T cell repertoires in COVID-19. Turning to the study itself: Sites in the United States, Italy and Spain provided acute and convalescent COVID-19 samples. PBMCs, B-cell-depleted T cells, or T cells were the source of the cDNA or gDNA that made up the material.

In the original workflow: Estimates of nucleated cell counts were drawn from the amplification of reference gene primers. TCRdb keeps only in-frame clones here, not all; method: immunoSEQ multiplex PCR. V and J calls and clone size are copied from that table; D and trimming were computed from the DNA. The table lists 200,000 or so clones, more than 70% of them singletons. The chain uses TRBV5-6 and TRBJ1-2; the match to TRBD1 covers 9 bases. The specimen sequenced was peripheral blood. The sequence derives from a woman aged 60-75 years with acute or convalescent COVID-19. CDR3 sequence: CASSLYGRTGQGIHGYTF. CDR3 nucleotides: TGTGCCAGCAGCTTGTATGGCCGGACGGGACAGGGAATACATGGCTACACCTTC.